The 19 T cell receptor beta chains given below trace back to one sample, sequenced in a study of blood T cell repertoires in COVID-19. Only in-frame clones appear in the TCRdb table, and some are missing; sequencing was by immunoSEQ multiplex PCR. This table has under 70,000 clones, 70% to 80% appearing once. Sequenced input: peripheral blood. The source is a man aged 55 to 70 with acute or convalescent COVID-19.

V usage is TRBV3-1 (or the pseudogene TRBV3-2) and J usage is TRBJ2-5, with D perhaps matching TRBD2 (5 bases). CDR3 size: 13 residues. Per the germline V gene, CDR1 is LGHDT and CDR2 is YNNKEL (reference sequence). V lost 4 bases to trimming and J lost 7 bases, with 13 bases between them. This CDR3 reads CASSLPSAGTQYF. DNA for the CDR3: TGTGCCAGCAGCCTTCCCAGTGCGGGGACCCAGTACTTC.

This chain joins TRBV5-1 and TRBJ2-2; 12 nucleotides line up with TRBD2. Germline CDR1 and CDR2: SGHRS and YFSETQ. V gave up 4 bases and J gave up 5 bases; unmatched junction bases: 6. This CDR3 spans 16 amino acids. In nucleotides, the CDR3 is TGCGCCAGCAGCCCACTAGCGGGAGGAGGGACCGGGGAGCTGTTTTTT. The encoded protein is CASSPLAGGGTGELFF.

V gene TRBV27 combines with J gene TRBJ2-1; 11 nucleotides align to TRBD2. The CDR3 is 16 residues long. The germline V gene has CDR1 MNHEY and CDR2 SMNVEV (reference sequence). V gave up 1 base and J gave up 3 bases; unmatched junction bases: 2. The CDR3 region has the DNA TGTGCCAGCAGTTTATACACTAGCGGGAGCTACAATGAGCAGTTCTTC. Protein product: CASSLYTSGSYNEQFF.

The sample holds one count of this clone. The chain employs TRBV4-1 and TRBJ2-2, with D tentatively TRBD1 (5 bases). Germline lookup yields CDR1 MGHRA and CDR2 YSYEKL. This CDR3 spans 14 amino acids. Trimming pared 6 bases from V and 3 bases from J, leaving 11 bases between. CDR3 DNA sequence: TGCGCCAGCAGAGTAGGGGCTGACACCGGGGAGCTGTTTTTT. Protein product: CASRVGADTGELFF.

The rearrangement links TRBV9 to TRBJ1-1, with D uncertain. Germline CDR1 is SGDLS and CDR2 is YYNGEE. CDR3 length: 13 residues. Trimming removed 1 base at V and 6 bases at J, with 10 bases between. CDR3 bases: TGTGCCAGCAGCGTAAATTCGGGGTCTGAAGCTTTCTTT. This translates into CASSVNSGSEAFF.

The gene calls are TRBV28 and TRBJ2-7, with TRBD1 identical over 11 bases. Germline-derived CDR1 and CDR2 are MDHEN and SYDVKM. CDR3 size: 17 residues. Losses at the gene ends were 1 base for V and 2 bases for J; bases not matched to a gene: 7. The CDR3 loop is CASSLYPGTGGPYEQYF. As DNA, the CDR3 is TGTGCCAGCAGTTTATACCCCGGGACAGGGGGGCCCTACGAGCAGTACTTC.

The chain employs TRBV19 and TRBJ1-4; 10 positions match TRBD1. The V gene's germline CDR1 is LNHDA and CDR2 SQIVND (reference sequence). The V and J ends lost 9 bases and 7 bases, in that order; junction bases with no gene match: 5. CDR3 length equals 13 residues. The CDR3 nucleotides are TGTGCCAGCACGGGACAGGGGAGTGAAAAACTGTTTTTT. It translates to CASTGQGSEKLFF.

V is TRBV5-1 and J is TRBJ2-4, with TRBD2 identical over 12 bases. Trimming removed 4 bases from V and 1 base from J; junction bases left unmatched: 6. The germline V gene encodes CDR1 SGHRS and CDR2 YFSETQ. The CDR3 consists of 17 residues. The CDR3 nucleotides are TGCGCCAGCAGCCCCCGCCTAGCGGGAGGGGCCAAAAACATTCAGTACTTC. Encoded protein: CASSPRLAGGAKNIQYF.

As concerns this clone: Distinct nucleotide sequences in the sample also encode this CDR3. The V gene is TRBV5-1, the J gene TRBJ2-3, with D possibly TRBD2 on 5 matching bases. Trimming stripped 0 bases from V and 3 bases from J, with 11 bases between. The CDR3 spans 15 residues. CDR1 and CDR2 from the germline V gene are SGHRS and YFSETQ. The CDR3 coding sequence is TGCGCCAGCAGCTTGGGTGGGAGTGGAACAGATACGCAGTATTTT. It translates to CASSLGGSGTDTQYF.

This chain connects TRBV5-4 to TRBJ2-2; 8 bases are a match to TRBD1. CDR1 is SGHNT, CDR2 YYREEE, per germline (reference sequence). There are 15 residues in the CDR3. J was trimmed by 4 bases and V by 5 bases; bases with no gene match: 7. In nucleotides, the CDR3 is TGTGCCAGCAGAACCGGACAGGGAGTCACCGGGGAGCTGTTTTTT. Translated, it gives CASRTGQGVTGELFF.

The rearrangement links TRBV19 to TRBJ1-5; TRBD1 might be the D (5 bases). Per germline, CDR1 LNHDA and CDR2 SQIVND (reference sequence). CDR3 length: 13 amino acids. The ends were cut back, 6 bases at V and 7 bases at J, with 13 bases in the middle. The DNA for the CDR3 is TGTGCCAGTAGCTCGCAGGGAACCCAGCCCCAGCATTTT. This translates into CASSSQGTQPQHF.

The chain couples TRBV5-1 to TRBJ1-4; the D gene is possibly TRBD1 (6 bases). V was clipped by 0 bases and J by 8 bases, with 17 bases between them. Looked up from germline, CDR1 is SGHRS and CDR2 is YFSETQ. The CDR3 is 16 amino acids. The chain's CDR3 is CASSLGRGRIQEKLFF. DNA for the CDR3: TGCGCCAGCAGCTTGGGCAGGGGAAGGATACAGGAAAAACTGTTTTTT.

The chain recombines TRBV5-1 with TRBJ2-7; no clear D gene. CDR1 is SGHRS, CDR2 YFSETQ, per germline. The CDR3 extends over 14 amino acids. Trimming removed 5 bases from V and 0 bases from J, with 12 bases in between. This CDR3 reads CASRLTPSSYEQYF. The CDR3 nucleotides are TGCGCCAGCAGACTAACGCCCTCCTCCTACGAGCAGTACTTC. Variable domain in full (rest from reference TRBV5-1 and TRBJ2-7): KAGVTQTPRYLIKTRGQQVTLSCSPISGHRSVSWYQQTPGQGLQFLFEYFSETQRNKGNFPGRFSGRQFSNSRSEMNVSTLELGDSALYLCASRLTPSSYEQYFGPGTRLTVT.

This clone has only a few counts. The V call is TRBV10-1, the J call TRBJ1-1; no firm D call. The germline V gene has CDR1 WNHNN and CDR2 SYGVQD (reference sequence). V lost 2 bases to trimming and J lost 7 bases, with 17 bases between them. The CDR3 sequence is 15 residues long. CDR3 in amino acids: CASSEGSGKTGEAFF. Here the CDR3 DNA reads TGCGCCAGCAGTGAGGGGAGTGGGAAGACCGGTGAAGCTTTCTTT.

The V gene is TRBV9, the J gene TRBJ2-7; 9 bases map to TRBD2. Germline V lookup: CDR1 SGDLS, CDR2 YYNGEE. Trimming took 2 bases from V and 6 from J; bases not matched to a gene: 9. This CDR3 comprises 15 residues. CDR3: CASSVGSGRSVEQYF. The CDR3 DNA is TGTGCCAGCAGCGTCGGTAGCGGGAGATCGGTCGAGCAGTACTTC.

This chain links TRBV28 with TRBJ2-7; 12 bases align to TRBD2. With V trimmed by 6 bases and J by 6 bases, 0 bases remained unmatched. CDR3 length equals 12 residues. The germline CDR1 and CDR2 sequences are MDHEN and SYDVKM. CDR3 bases: TGTGCCAGCAGGACTAGCGGGAGCGAGCAGTACTTC. Translated: CASRTSGSEQYF.

This clone showed up just once. The chain carries TRBV21-1 and TRBJ1-4; the table's D call TRBD1 went unverified against the DNA. TRBV21-1 is noted as a pseudogene. The CDR3 spans 14 residues. CDR3 nucleotides: TGTGCCAGCAGCAAAAGGGGACAGTCCGAAAAACTGTTTTTT. Translated: CASSKRGQSEKLFF.

The sample holds a few counts of this clone. The chain recombines TRBV10-1 with TRBJ2-7; D possibly corresponds to TRBD1 (6 bases). Germline CDR1 is WNHNN and CDR2 is SYGVQD (reference sequence). V was cut by 0 bases and J by 5 bases, with 11 bases left in between. The CDR3 extends over 14 amino acids. CDR3 protein: CASSESVRTDEQYF. The DNA for the CDR3 is TGCGCCAGCAGTGAGTCCGTTCGGACAGACGAGCAGTACTTC.

This clone was seen only once. The chain is built from TRBV7-2 and TRBJ2-4, with 7 bases matching TRBD1. The germline V gene encodes CDR1 SGHTA and CDR2 FQGNSA. CDR3 length: 14 residues. After removal of 6 bases from V and 0 bases from J, the junction contained 2 bases not matched to a gene. The CDR3 nucleotides read TGTGCCAGCAGACCAGGGGGAGCCAAAAACATTCAGTACTTC. Translating it yields CASRPGGAKNIQYF.